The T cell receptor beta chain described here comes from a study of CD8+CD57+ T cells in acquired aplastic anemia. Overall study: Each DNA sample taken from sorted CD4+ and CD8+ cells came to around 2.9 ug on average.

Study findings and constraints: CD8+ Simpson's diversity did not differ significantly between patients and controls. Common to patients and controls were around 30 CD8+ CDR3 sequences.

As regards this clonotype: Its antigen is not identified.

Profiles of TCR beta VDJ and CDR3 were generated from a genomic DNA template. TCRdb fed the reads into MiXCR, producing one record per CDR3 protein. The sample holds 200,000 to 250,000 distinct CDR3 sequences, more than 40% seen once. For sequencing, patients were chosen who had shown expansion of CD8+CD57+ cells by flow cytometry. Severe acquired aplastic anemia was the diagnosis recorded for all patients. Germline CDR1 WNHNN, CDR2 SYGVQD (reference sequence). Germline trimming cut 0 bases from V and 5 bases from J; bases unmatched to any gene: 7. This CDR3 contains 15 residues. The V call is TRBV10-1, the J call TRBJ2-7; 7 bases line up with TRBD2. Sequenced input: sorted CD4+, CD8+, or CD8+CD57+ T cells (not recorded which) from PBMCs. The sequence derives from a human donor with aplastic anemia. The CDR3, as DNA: TGCGCCAGCAGTGAGTCGGCGAGCGGGGTCCACGAGCAGTACTTC. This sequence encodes CASSESASGVHEQYF.